These 26 T cell receptor beta chains share one sample of origin, sequenced in a study of regulatory T cells in long-lasting Graves disease (dated by TCRdb to the early 2020s). To prepare the library, multiplex PCR was applied. The listed sequencing device is Illumina HiSeq 4000. CDR3 regions were amplified by Arm-PCR with iRepertoire HTBI primers to construct TCR beta libraries. Through fastp at Q25 and MiXCR, TCRdb rebuilt clones from the public reads, retaining in-frame beta chains. Each entry merges the rows of one CDR3 protein and shows their most common DNA and genes. Here the sample has approximately 560,000 distinct CDR3 sequences; around 16% occur a single time. Of the sample, more than 10% falls within the top ten clones. Reading the label with the study, this specimen's time point is: newly diagnosed GD, antithyroid drugs for less than 3 months. For both TCR sequencing and RNA sequencing, RNA was extracted from PBMCs in TRIzol.

These data were also reused for a study on T cells in Graves' hyperthyroidism and ophthalmopathy.

Sequencing was performed on peripheral blood mononuclear cells (PBMCs), taken at new diagnosis, from a patient treated with antithyroid drugs. The source of these receptors is a young man with Graves disease. Donor details come from another sample of the same person, matched by shared clones.

The chain recombines TRBV7-9 with TRBJ2-2; tentative D call: TRBD1 (7 bases). This CDR3 has 15 residues. Germline V CDR1 and CDR2: SEHNR, FQNEAQ (reference sequence). Trimming cost V 3 bases and J 8 bases, with 16 bases left between them. CDR3 protein: CASSFGGGAGGELFF. The CDR3 DNA reads TGTGCCAGCAGCTTCGGAGGGGGCGCAGGAGGGGAGCTGTTTTTT.

This clonotype was seen repeatedly, ten times or more. The chain links TRBV11-3 to TRBJ2-3; 11 bases align to TRBD2. CDR3 length equals 17 residues. Unmatched junction bases numbered 11, after V lost 5 bases and J lost 4 bases. Germline lookup yields CDR1 SGHNT and CDR2 YENEEA. The CDR3 DNA reads TGTGCCAGCAGCCGAGCCACTAGCGGGAGAGAGGCAGATACGCAGTATTTT. Translation: CASSRATSGREADTQYF.

The gene calls are TRBV4-1 and TRBJ1-5, with D hard to call. Germline CDR1 MGHRA, CDR2 YSYEKL. The CDR3 loop spans 13 amino acids. V was pared by 1 base and J by 5 bases, with 6 bases between. CDR3 sequence reads: CASSQGPHQPQHF. The DNA of the CDR3 is TGCGCCAGCAGCCAAGGCCCTCATCAGCCCCAGCATTTT.

This clonotype was recorded many times. This chain uses TRBV28 with TRBJ2-7; the match to TRBD1 covers 7 bases. The trim removed 5 bases at V and 3 bases at J, leaving 10 bases unmatched. The germline CDR1 and CDR2 sequences are MDHEN and SYDVKM. This CDR3 has 15 amino acids. CDR3 sequence (DNA): TGTGCCAGCAGTCCGGGACAGAGCGCTTACTACGAGCAGTACTTC. It specifies CASSPGQSAYYEQYF.

This clonotype has a handful of counts. The chain joins TRBV27 to TRBJ2-2; tentative D call: TRBD2 (5 bases). The CDR3 consists of 14 residues. The V end was cut by 1 base, the J end by 5 bases, with 8 bases between. CDR1 is MNHEY, CDR2 SMNVEV, per germline (reference sequence). The CDR3 loop reads CASSLYGVTGELFF. The CDR3 nucleotides are TGTGCCAGCAGTTTATACGGGGTGACCGGGGAGCTGTTTTTT.

This clonotype was seen a handful of times. V usage is TRBV6-2 or TRBV6-3 and J usage is TRBJ2-2; D is perhaps TRBD1 (6 bases). The CDR3 totals 15 residues. Germline V gene sequence: CDR1 MNHEY, CDR2 SVGEGT. The V gene lost 6 bases and the J gene lost 4 bases, with 15 bases spanning the gap. The DNA of the CDR3 is TGTGCCAGCAGGGGAAGAGGACAGATCACCGGGGAGCTGTTTTTT. This translates into CASRGRGQITGELFF.

This clonotype was counted at least ten times. V and J are TRBV7-3 and TRBJ2-1; D could derive from TRBD1 or TRBD2 (5 bases each). The CDR3 spans 13 residues. Germline CDR1 is SGHTA and CDR2 is FQGTGA. The germline V and J ends were trimmed by 5 bases and 9 bases, with 14 bases remaining between them. This chain's CDR3 is CASSPTRGSEQFF. CDR3 sequence (DNA): TGTGCCAGCAGCCCCACGAGGGGTAGTGAGCAGTTCTTC.

This chain joins TRBV7-9 and TRBJ2-7; D could derive from TRBD1 or TRBD2 (5 bases each). Between the trimmed V and J ends, which lost 7 bases and 5 bases, there was a span of 18 bases. The CDR3 extends over 14 amino acids. Germline V gene lookup returns CDR1 SEHNR and CDR2 FQNEAQ (reference sequence). DNA for the CDR3: TGTGCCAGCACCAAGGGACGGTCCGGGGACGAGCAGTACTTC. This encodes CASTKGRSGDEQYF. The full variable domain, in which reference TRBV7-9 and TRBJ2-7 provide the parts outside the CDR3, is DTGVSQNPRHKITKRGQNVTFRCDPISEHNRLYWYRQTLGQGPEFLTYFQNEAQLEKSRLLSDRFSAERPKGSFSTLEIQRTEQGDSAMYLCASTKGRSGDEQYFGPGTRLTVT.

This clonotype has ten or more counts. The chain uses TRBV28 and TRBJ1-1; D remains ambiguous. The CDR3 contains 11 residues. Per germline, CDR1 MDHEN and CDR2 SYDVKM. V lost 2 bases, J lost 3 bases, and 1 base lay in between. The CDR3 is CASSLHTEAFF. The CDR3 region has the DNA TGTGCCAGCAGTTTACACACTGAAGCTTTCTTT.

The V call is TRBV6-2 or TRBV6-3, the J call TRBJ1-3; D gene uncertain. Germline lookup yields CDR1 MNHEY and CDR2 SVGEGT. Trimming removed 0 bases at V and 2 bases at J, with 2 bases between. This CDR3 is built from 13 residues. CDR3 nucleotides: TGTGCCAGCAGTTACTCACCTGGAAACACCATATATTTT. Its protein is CASSYSPGNTIYF.

A few counts support this clonotype. This chain uses TRBV7-9 with TRBJ2-3, with no clear D. Germline values: CDR1 SEHNR, CDR2 FQNEAQ (reference sequence). This CDR3 region has 9 residues. The V and J ends lost 5 bases and 9 bases respectively, with 3 bases between them. The CDR3 region has the DNA TGTGCCAGCAGCCCCACGCAGTATTTT. This gives the protein CASSPTQYF.

The chain couples TRBV3-1 to TRBJ1-1, with D possibly being TRBD1 (5 bases). The V end lost 2 bases, the J end lost 5 bases, and 12 bases lay between the germline ends. Germline V gene data show CDR1 as LGHDT and CDR2 as YNNKEL (reference sequence). The CDR3 runs 14 residues. The CDR3 nucleotides are TGTGCCAGCAGCCAATGGGACCTAAGGACTGAAGCTTTCTTT. Its protein product is CASSQWDLRTEAFF.

This clonotype was seen repeatedly, ten times or more. The chain joins TRBV28 to TRBJ2-7; 7 bases line up with TRBD1. This CDR3 comprises 15 residues. V lost 5 bases to trimming and J lost 3 bases; unmatched junction nucleotides: 10. Germline CDR1 is MDHEN and CDR2 is SYDVKM. The CDR3 sequence: CASSPGDSPRYEQYF. CDR3 coding DNA: TGTGCCAGCAGTCCCGGGGACAGTCCTCGCTACGAGCAGTACTTC. The full variable domain, in which reference TRBV28 and TRBJ2-7 provide the parts outside the CDR3, is DVKVTQSSRYLVKRTGEKVFLECVQDMDHENMFWYRQDPGLGLRLIYFSYDVKMKEKGDIPEGYSVSREKKERFSLILESASTNQTSMYLCASSPGDSPRYEQYFGPGTRLTVT.

This clonotype was counted ten times or more. J is TRBJ2-1 and V is TRBV6-1, with D tentatively TRBD1 or TRBD2 (5 bases each). The CDR3 totals 16 residues. The germline V and J ends were trimmed by 5 bases and 0 bases, with 14 bases remaining between them. Germline lookup yields CDR1 MNHNS and CDR2 SASEGT. The CDR3 DNA reads as TGTGCCAGCAGTCTTCTGGACACTAGCTCCTACAATGAGCAGTTCTTC. Protein product: CASSLLDTSSYNEQFF.

The V and J genes are TRBV5-1 and TRBJ1-5, with a weak D call TRBD1 (5 bases). Germline V gene lookup returns CDR1 SGHRS and CDR2 YFSETQ. The V and J ends lost 4 bases and 4 bases respectively, with 15 bases between them. This CDR3 has 15 amino acids. CDR3 DNA: TGCGCCAGCAGCCCTGACAGCAACCTTAATCAGCCCCAGCATTTT. This encodes CASSPDSNLNQPQHF.

The V gene is TRBV25-1, the J gene TRBJ2-1; no definite D call. CDR1 MGHDK and CDR2 SYGVNS come from the germline V gene. This CDR3 is 14 amino acids long. Deletions cut 1 base from V and 4 bases from J, with 8 bases between. This CDR3 is CASSELERYNEQFF. For the CDR3, the DNA is TGTGCCAGCAGTGAATTGGAAAGATACAATGAGCAGTTCTTC.

This clonotype was found a few times. The chain employs TRBV5-5 and TRBJ1-1; 9 nucleotides line up with TRBD1. Per the germline V gene, CDR1 is SGHKS and CDR2 is YYEKEE (reference sequence). After removal of 1 base from V and 0 bases from J, the junction contained 4 bases not matched to a gene. CDR3 length: 16 residues. CDR3 sequence reads: CASSLWTGVLNTEAFF. The CDR3, as DNA: TGTGCCAGCAGCTTGTGGACAGGGGTCCTGAACACTGAAGCTTTCTTT.

V and J are TRBV15 and TRBJ2-7, with 9 bases identical to TRBD1. The germline V gene has CDR1 LNHNV and CDR2 YYDKDF (reference sequence). V lost 0 bases, J lost 6 bases, and 3 bases stayed unmatched. The length of the CDR3 is 14 residues. CDR3 amino acids: CATSRETGGSEQYF. The CDR3, as DNA: TGTGCCACCAGCAGAGAAACAGGGGGCTCCGAGCAGTACTTC.

This clonotype was counted many times. In DNA form, the CDR3 reads TGTGCCCATACCCTAGGGGCGGTCCCCTCCTACAATGAGCAGTTCTTC. Amino acid sequence: CAHTLGAVPSYNEQFF. The chain employs TRBV6-1 and TRBJ2-1, with a weak D call TRBD1 (5 bases). From germline, CDR1 is MNHNS and CDR2 SASEGT. The CDR3 contains 16 residues. V was shortened by 11 bases and J by 0 bases, with 20 bases between the two germline ends.

The genes are TRBV6-1 and TRBJ2-2; 8 nucleotides agree with TRBD2. Germline-derived CDR1 and CDR2 are MNHNS and SASEGT. With 2 bases clipped from V and 6 bases from J, the junction kept 14 bases outside the gene matches. The CDR3 runs to 18 residues. CDR3 protein: CASSEKKSAGVGAGELFF. CDR3 sequence (DNA): TGTGCCAGCAGTGAAAAAAAGTCAGCGGGAGTAGGAGCCGGGGAGCTGTTTTTT.

The chain has TRBV20-1 and TRBJ2-7; D is unclear. This CDR3 region has 14 residues. V shed 4 bases and J shed 7 bases, with 20 bases lying between them. Germline values: CDR1 DFQATT, CDR2 SNEGSKA (reference sequence). The CDR3: CSATEIKDPREQYF. CDR3 DNA sequence: TGCAGTGCTACCGAGATCAAAGATCCGCGGGAGCAGTACTTC.

This clonotype was recorded many times. The rearrangement uses TRBV6-2 or TRBV6-3 and TRBJ2-7; D is ambiguous. Per germline, CDR1 MNHEY and CDR2 SVGEGT. The CDR3 is 11 residues long. Between the trimmed V and J ends, which lost 4 bases and 5 bases, there was a span of 6 bases. In DNA form, the CDR3 reads TGTGCCAGCAGTTTCAGTGACGAGCAGTACTTC. Protein: CASSFSDEQYF.

The table lists this clonotype with many counts. This sequence joins TRBV3-1 and TRBJ2-1; D perhaps matches TRBD2 (5 bases). V dropped 0 bases and J dropped 7 bases, with 22 bases sitting between them. This CDR3 spans 18 amino acids. Germline V gene data show CDR1 as LGHDT and CDR2 as YNNKEL (reference sequence). This chain's CDR3 is CASSQEYVGITRVNEQFF. Here the CDR3 DNA reads TGTGCCAGCAGCCAAGAATATGTCGGGATAACAAGGGTGAATGAGCAGTTCTTC.

This clonotype has at least ten counts. The V call is TRBV20-1, the J call TRBJ2-3, with D perhaps TRBD2 (6 bases). V lost 6 bases, J lost 5 bases, and 15 bases lay in between. CDR1 DFQATT and CDR2 SNEGSKA come from the germline V gene (reference sequence). This CDR3 region has 13 residues. This CDR3 reads CSADRDWGDTQYF. The CDR3 region has the DNA TGCAGTGCCGACCGGGACTGGGGAGATACGCAGTATTTT.

The table lists this clonotype with many counts. The rearrangement links TRBV5-5 to TRBJ1-1; D is ambiguous. Germline CDR1 reads SGHKS; CDR2 reads YYEKEE (reference sequence). V lost 5 bases, J lost 8 bases, and 13 bases lay in between. The CDR3 has 12 residues. The CDR3 DNA sequence: TGTGCCAGCAGTTTTGACAATTCGGAAGCTTTCTTT. Its translation: CASSFDNSEAFF.

The chain joins TRBV3-1 to TRBJ2-7; D might be TRBD1 (5 bases). CDR3 length: 15 residues. V was pared by 1 base and J by 0 bases, with 10 bases between. The germline CDR1 and CDR2 sequences are LGHDT and YNNKEL (reference sequence). The CDR3 DNA is TGTGCCAGCAGCCAAGGAGTGGGGCTCTCCTACGAGCAGTACTTC. This encodes CASSQGVGLSYEQYF.